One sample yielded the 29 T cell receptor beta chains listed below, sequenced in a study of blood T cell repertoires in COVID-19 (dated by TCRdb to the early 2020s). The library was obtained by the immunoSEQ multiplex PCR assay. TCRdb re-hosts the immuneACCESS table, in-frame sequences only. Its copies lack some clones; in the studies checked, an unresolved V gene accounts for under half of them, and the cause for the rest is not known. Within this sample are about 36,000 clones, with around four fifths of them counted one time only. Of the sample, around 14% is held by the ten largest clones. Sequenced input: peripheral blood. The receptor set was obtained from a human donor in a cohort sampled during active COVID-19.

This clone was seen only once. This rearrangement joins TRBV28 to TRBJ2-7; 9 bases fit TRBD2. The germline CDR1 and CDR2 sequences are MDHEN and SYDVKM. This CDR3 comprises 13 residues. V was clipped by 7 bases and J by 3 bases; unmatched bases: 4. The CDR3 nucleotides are TGTGCCAGCAAGGAAGCGGGGGGCTACGAGCAGTACTTC. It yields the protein CASKEAGGYEQYF.

The CDR3 nucleotides read TGTGCCACCAGTGATTCCAAGGCTTCGGGGATTAAGAATACGCAGTATTTT. The encoded protein is CATSDSKASGIKNTQYF. The rearrangement uses TRBV24-1 and TRBJ2-3, with D perhaps TRBD2 (5 bases). Germline V gene data show CDR1 as KGHDR and CDR2 as SFDVKD. Trimming left V 2 bases short and J 7 bases short, with 21 bases between. The CDR3 sequence is 17 residues long.

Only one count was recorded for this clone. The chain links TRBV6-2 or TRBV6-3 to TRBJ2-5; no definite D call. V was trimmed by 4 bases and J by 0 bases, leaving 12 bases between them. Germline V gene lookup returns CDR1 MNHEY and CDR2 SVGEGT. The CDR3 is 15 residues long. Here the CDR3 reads CASSSPLANQETQYF. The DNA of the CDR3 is TGTGCCAGCAGTTCCCCCTTGGCAAACCAAGAGACCCAGTACTTC.

The CDR3 region has the DNA TGTGCCAGCAGCCCCGGGGTAGCTGGCGATACGCAGTATTTT. Its protein is CASSPGVAGDTQYF. The V call is TRBV12-1, the J call TRBJ2-3; the table's D call, TRBD2, was not checked against the DNA. TRBV12-1 has pseudogene status. The CDR3 sequence is 14 residues long.

CDR3 DNA: TGTGCCAGCTCACCTGAGTCAAATCCCTACGAGCAGTACTTC. It is translated as CASSPESNPYEQYF. The rearrangement joins TRBV18 to TRBJ2-7, with unresolved D. Germline V gene lookup returns CDR1 KGHSH and CDR2 LQKENI. This CDR3 comprises 14 residues. Trimming took off 3 bases at V and 2 bases at J, with 11 bases between the two ends.

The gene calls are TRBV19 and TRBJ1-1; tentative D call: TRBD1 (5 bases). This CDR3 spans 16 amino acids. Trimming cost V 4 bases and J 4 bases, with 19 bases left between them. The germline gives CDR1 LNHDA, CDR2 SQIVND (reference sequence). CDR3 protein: CASSTGTRGGVTEAFF. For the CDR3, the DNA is TGTGCCAGTAGTACCGGGACTCGAGGAGGCGTCACTGAAGCTTTCTTT.

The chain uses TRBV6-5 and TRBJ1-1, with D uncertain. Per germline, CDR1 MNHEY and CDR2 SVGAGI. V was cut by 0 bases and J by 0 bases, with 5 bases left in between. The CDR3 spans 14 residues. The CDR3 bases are TGTGCCAGCAGTTACTCGCGAATGAACACTGAAGCTTTCTTT. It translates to CASSYSRMNTEAFF.

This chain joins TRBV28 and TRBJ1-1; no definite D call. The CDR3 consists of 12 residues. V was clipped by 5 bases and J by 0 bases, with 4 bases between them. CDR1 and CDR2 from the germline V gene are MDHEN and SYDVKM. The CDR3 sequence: CASSHMNTEAFF. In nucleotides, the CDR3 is TGTGCCAGCAGTCACATGAACACTGAAGCTTTCTTT.

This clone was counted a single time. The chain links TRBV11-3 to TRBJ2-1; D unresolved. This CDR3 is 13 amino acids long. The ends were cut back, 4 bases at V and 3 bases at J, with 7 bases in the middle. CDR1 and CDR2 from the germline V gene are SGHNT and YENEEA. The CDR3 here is CASSSDFYNEQFF. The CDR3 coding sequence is TGTGCCAGCAGCTCAGACTTCTACAATGAGCAGTTCTTC.

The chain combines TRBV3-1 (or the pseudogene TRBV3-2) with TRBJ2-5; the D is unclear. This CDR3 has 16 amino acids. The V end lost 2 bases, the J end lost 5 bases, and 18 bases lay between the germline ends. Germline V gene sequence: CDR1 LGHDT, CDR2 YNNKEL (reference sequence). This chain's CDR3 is CASSQPDTTISETQYF. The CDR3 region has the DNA TGTGCCAGCAGCCAACCTGACACGACAATTTCGGAGACCCAGTACTTC.

This CDR3 reads CASSLGTGLSYEQYF. The CDR3 coding sequence is TGTGCCAGCAGCTTAGGGACAGGGTTGTCCTACGAGCAGTACTTC. The chain carries TRBV7-8 and TRBJ2-7; 8 bases are a match to TRBD1. This CDR3 comprises 15 residues. Trimming took 1 base from V and 1 from J; bases not matched to a gene: 3. The germline V gene has CDR1 SGHVS and CDR2 FQNEAQ.

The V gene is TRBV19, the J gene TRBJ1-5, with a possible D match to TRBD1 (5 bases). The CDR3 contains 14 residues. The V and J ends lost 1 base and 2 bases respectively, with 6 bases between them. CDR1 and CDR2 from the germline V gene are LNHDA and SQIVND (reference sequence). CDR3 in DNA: TGTGCCAGTAGTATAGCAGGGCGCAATCAGCCCCAGCATTTT. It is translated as CASSIAGRNQPQHF.

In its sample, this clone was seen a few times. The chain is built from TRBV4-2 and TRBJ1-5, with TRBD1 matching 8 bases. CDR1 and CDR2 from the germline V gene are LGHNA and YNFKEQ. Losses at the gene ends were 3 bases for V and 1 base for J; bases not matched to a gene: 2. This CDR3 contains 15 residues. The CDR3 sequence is CASSHGQGSNQPQHF. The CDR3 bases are TGTGCCAGCAGCCATGGACAGGGCAGCAATCAGCCCCAGCATTTT.

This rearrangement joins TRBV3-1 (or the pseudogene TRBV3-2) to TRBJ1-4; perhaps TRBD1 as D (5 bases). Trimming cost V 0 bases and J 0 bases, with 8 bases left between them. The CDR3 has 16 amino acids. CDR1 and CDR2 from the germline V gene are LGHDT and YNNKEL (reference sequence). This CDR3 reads CASSQEEGSTNEKLFF. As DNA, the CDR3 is TGTGCCAGCAGCCAAGAGGAGGGGTCAACTAATGAAAAACTGTTTTTT.

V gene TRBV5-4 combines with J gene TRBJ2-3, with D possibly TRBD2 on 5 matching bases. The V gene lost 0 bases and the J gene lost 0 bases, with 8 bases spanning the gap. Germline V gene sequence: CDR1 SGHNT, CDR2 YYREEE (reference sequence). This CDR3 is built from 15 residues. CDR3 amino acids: CASSLGGGSTDTQYF. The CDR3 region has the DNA TGTGCCAGCAGCTTGGGAGGCGGGAGCACAGATACGCAGTATTTT.

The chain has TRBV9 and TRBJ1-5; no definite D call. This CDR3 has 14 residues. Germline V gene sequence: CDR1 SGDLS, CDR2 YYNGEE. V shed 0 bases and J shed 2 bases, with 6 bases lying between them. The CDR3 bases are TGTGCCAGCAGCGTAGGCTCGGGCAATCAGCCCCAGCATTTT. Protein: CASSVGSGNQPQHF.

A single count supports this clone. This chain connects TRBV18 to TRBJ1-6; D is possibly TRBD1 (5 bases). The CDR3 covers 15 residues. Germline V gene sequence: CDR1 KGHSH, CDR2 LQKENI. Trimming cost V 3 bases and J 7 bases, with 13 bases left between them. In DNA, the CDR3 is TGTGCCAGCTCACCTGGAGGGGCATCCAATTCACCCCTCCACTTT. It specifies CASSPGGASNSPLHF.

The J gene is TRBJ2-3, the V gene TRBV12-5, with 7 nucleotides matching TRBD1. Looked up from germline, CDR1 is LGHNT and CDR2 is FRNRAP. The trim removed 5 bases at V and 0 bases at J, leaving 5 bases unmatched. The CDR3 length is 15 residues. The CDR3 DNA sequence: TGTGCTAGTGGTCCGGGACAGCAAAGCACAGATACGCAGTATTTT. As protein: CASGPGQQSTDTQYF.

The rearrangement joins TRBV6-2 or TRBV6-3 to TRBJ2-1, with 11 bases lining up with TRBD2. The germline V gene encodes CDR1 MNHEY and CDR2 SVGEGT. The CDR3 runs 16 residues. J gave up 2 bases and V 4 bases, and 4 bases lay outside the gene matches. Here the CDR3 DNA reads TGTGCCAGCAGTTTAGCGGGGGGGACTACCTACAATGAGCAGTTCTTC. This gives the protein CASSLAGGTTYNEQFF.

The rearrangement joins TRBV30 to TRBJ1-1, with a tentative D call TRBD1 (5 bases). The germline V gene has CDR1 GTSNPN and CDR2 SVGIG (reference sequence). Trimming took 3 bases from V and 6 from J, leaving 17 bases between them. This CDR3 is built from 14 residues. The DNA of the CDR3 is TGTGCCTGGAGCGCCGGCGGGGACCCTCCTGAAGCTTTCTTT. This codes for CAWSAGGDPPEAFF.

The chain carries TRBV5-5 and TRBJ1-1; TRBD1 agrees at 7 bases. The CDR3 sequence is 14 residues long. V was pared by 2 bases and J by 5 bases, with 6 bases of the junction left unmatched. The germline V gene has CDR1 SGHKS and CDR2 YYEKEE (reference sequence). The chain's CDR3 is CASSLIDRVTEAFF. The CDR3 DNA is TGTGCCAGCAGCTTAATAGACAGGGTAACTGAAGCTTTCTTT.

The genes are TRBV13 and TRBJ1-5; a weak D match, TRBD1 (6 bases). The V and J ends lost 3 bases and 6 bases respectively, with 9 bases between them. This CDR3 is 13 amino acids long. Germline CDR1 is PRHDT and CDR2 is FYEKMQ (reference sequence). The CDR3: CASSFSGAQPQHF. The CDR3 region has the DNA TGTGCCAGCAGCTTTTCAGGGGCTCAGCCCCAGCATTTT.

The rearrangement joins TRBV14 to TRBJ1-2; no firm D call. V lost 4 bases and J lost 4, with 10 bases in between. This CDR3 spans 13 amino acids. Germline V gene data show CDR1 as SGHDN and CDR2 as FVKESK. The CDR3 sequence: CASSLTGAYGYTF. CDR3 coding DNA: TGTGCCAGCAGCCTCACGGGAGCCTATGGCTACACCTTC.

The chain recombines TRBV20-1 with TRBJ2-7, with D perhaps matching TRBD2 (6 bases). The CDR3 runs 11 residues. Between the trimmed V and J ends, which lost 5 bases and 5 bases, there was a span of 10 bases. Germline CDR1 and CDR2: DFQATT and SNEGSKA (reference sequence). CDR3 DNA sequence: TGCAGTGCTTATAGCGGACACGAGCAGTACTTC. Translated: CSAYSGHEQYF.

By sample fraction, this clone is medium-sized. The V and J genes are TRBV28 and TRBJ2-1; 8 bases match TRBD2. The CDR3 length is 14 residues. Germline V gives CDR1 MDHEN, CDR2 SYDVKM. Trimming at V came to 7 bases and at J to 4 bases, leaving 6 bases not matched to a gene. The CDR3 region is CASILTSGYNEQFF. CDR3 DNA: TGTGCCAGCATCCTAACTAGCGGATACAATGAGCAGTTCTTC.

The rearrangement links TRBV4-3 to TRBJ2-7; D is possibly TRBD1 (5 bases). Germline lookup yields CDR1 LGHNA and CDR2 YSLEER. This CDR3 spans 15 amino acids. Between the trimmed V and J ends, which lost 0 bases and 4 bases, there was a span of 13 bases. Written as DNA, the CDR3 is TGCGCCAGCAGCCAAGATGACCGATCAGGGTACGAGCAGTACTTC. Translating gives CASSQDDRSGYEQYF.

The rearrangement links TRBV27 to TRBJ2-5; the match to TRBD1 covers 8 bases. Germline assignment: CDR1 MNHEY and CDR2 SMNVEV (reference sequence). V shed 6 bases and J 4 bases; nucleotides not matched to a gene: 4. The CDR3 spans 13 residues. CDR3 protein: CASSPDRGETQYF. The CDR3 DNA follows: TGTGCCAGCAGCCCAGACAGGGGAGAGACCCAGTACTTC.

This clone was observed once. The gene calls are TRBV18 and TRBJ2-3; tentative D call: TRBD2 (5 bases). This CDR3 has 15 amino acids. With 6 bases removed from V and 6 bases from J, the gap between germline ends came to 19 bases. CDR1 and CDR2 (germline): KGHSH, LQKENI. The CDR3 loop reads CASSLNSGITDTQYF. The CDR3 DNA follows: TGTGCCAGCTCGCTAAACTCCGGGATTACGGATACGCAGTATTTT.

CDR3 sequence (DNA): TGTGCCACACACTCCGGGACAGGGATCGGCTACACCTTC. As protein: CATHSGTGIGYTF. The genes are TRBV28 and TRBJ1-2; the match to TRBD1 covers 9 bases. The CDR3 contains 13 residues. CDR1 is MDHEN, CDR2 SYDVKM, per germline. The J segment lost 8 bases and the V segment lost 10 bases, leaving 11 bases of the junction unmatched.